This entry lists 12 T cell receptor beta chains sequenced from one sample in a study of T cell responses to AZD1222 COVID-19 vaccine. Clones were sequenced by immunoSEQ multiplex PCR, and TCRdb holds only the in-frame ones, with some missing. The sample records approximately 65,000 clones, 85% to 90% being singletons. Sequencing was performed on peripheral blood, taken on day 0 of AZD1222 vaccination. The receptors were gathered from an adult in good health.

The V and J genes are TRBV7-2 and TRBJ1-6, with D perhaps TRBD1 (5 bases). This CDR3 has 15 residues. The germline CDR1 and CDR2 sequences are SGHTA and FQGNSA. V dropped 1 base and J dropped 12 bases, with 16 bases sitting between them. DNA for the CDR3: TGTGCCAGCAGCTTAGAGCGACAGCCCCTGGGACCCCTCCACTTT. Protein product: CASSLERQPLGPLHF.

The rearrangement links TRBV3-1 (or the pseudogene TRBV3-2) to TRBJ1-2; D may be TRBD1 (6 bases). V shed 1 base and J shed 6 bases, with 15 bases lying between them. Germline CDR1 LGHDT, CDR2 YNNKEL (reference sequence). The CDR3 extends over 15 amino acids. The CDR3 loop is CASSQGARDINGYTF. The DNA for the CDR3 is TGTGCCAGCAGCCAAGGAGCCCGGGACATCAATGGCTACACCTTC.

This chain uses TRBV15 with TRBJ1-4; D is unresolved. The CDR3 is 13 residues long. The germline V and J ends were trimmed by 0 bases and 7 bases, with 6 bases remaining between them. Germline V CDR1 and CDR2: LNHNV, YYDKDF (reference sequence). CDR3 bases: TGTGCCACCAGCAGAGATCTCCGTGAAAAACTGTTTTTT. This gives the protein CATSRDLREKLFF. The full variable domain, in which reference TRBV15 and TRBJ1-4 provide the parts outside the CDR3, is DAMVIQNPRYQVTQFGKPVTLSCSQTLNHNVMYWYQQKSSQAPKLLFHYYDKDFNNEADTPDNFQSRRPNTSFCFLDIRSPGLGDTAMYLCATSRDLREKLFFGSGTQLSVL.

This clone was counted a few times. The rearrangement links TRBV19 to TRBJ2-7; D ambiguous. V lost 5 bases to trimming and J lost 3 bases, with 11 bases between them. The V gene's germline CDR1 is LNHDA and CDR2 SQIVND (reference sequence). The CDR3 consists of 13 residues. The CDR3 is CASSALPNYEQYF. CDR3 sequence (DNA): TGTGCCAGTAGTGCCCTCCCGAACTACGAGCAGTACTTC.

This chain joins TRBV2 and TRBJ2-2; 8 bases are a match to TRBD1. Germline trimming cut 6 bases from V and 3 bases from J; bases unmatched to any gene: 6. The CDR3 spans 15 residues. Germline V gene lookup returns CDR1 SNHLY and CDR2 FYNNEI. In nucleotides, the CDR3 is TGTGCCAGCAGACAAGAGGACAGGGACACCGGGGAGCTGTTTTTT. This codes for CASRQEDRDTGELFF.

The gene calls are TRBV13 and TRBJ2-3; D may be TRBD1 or TRBD2 (5 bases each). This CDR3 comprises 12 residues. Germline CDR1 is PRHDT and CDR2 is FYEKMQ (reference sequence). V shed 3 bases and J shed 6 bases, with 7 bases lying between them. CDR3 nucleotides: TGTGCCAGCAGCTTCTGGGGGGATACGCAGTATTTT. Protein: CASSFWGDTQYF.

In this sample, this clone turned up a few times. This sequence joins TRBV2 and TRBJ2-7; D is unresolved. The CDR3 has 14 amino acids. In germline, CDR1 is SNHLY, CDR2 FYNNEI. Trimming left V 7 bases short and J 2 bases short, with 15 bases between. The CDR3 protein is CASNRQRTTYEQYF. CDR3 sequence (DNA): TGTGCCAGCAATCGTCAACGGACGACCTACGAGCAGTACTTC.

This chain uses TRBV5-4 with TRBJ2-3; TRBD1 matches 7 bases. This CDR3 spans 15 amino acids. Germline loops: CDR1 SGHNT, CDR2 YYREEE (reference sequence). Trimming cost V 5 bases and J 3 bases; bases outside gene matches: 9. In DNA, the CDR3 is TGTGCCAGCAGTCTACAGGGGCTAGGGACAGATACGCAGTATTTT. Residues: CASSLQGLGTDTQYF.

This chain's CDR3 is CASSRGFLGRAGTSYNEQFF. The CDR3, as DNA: TGTGCCAGCAGCAGGGGATTTCTCGGGAGGGCCGGAACTTCTTACAATGAGCAGTTCTTC. The V call is TRBV14, the J call TRBJ2-1; TRBD2 matches at 8 bases. The germline V gene encodes CDR1 SGHDN and CDR2 FVKESK. The CDR3 has 20 residues. V was clipped by 5 bases and J by 4 bases; unmatched bases: 22.

The chain employs TRBV19 and TRBJ2-1; 9 bases align to TRBD1. J gave up 5 bases and V 7 bases, and 3 bases lay outside the gene matches. In germline, CDR1 is LNHDA, CDR2 SQIVND (reference sequence). There are 13 residues in the CDR3. The CDR3 protein is CASNDRGDNEQFF. CDR3 in DNA: TGTGCCAGTAACGACAGGGGGGACAATGAGCAGTTCTTC.

This clone was seen only once. The chain joins TRBV19 to TRBJ1-1; 7 bases line up with TRBD1. Germline CDR1 is LNHDA and CDR2 is SQIVND (reference sequence). The CDR3 length is 14 residues. The ends lost 4 bases at V and 4 bases at J; junction bases unmatched: 6. The CDR3 protein is CASSNGRGGTEAFF. The DNA for the CDR3 is TGTGCCAGTAGTAATGGCAGGGGGGGCACTGAAGCTTTCTTT.

This chain uses TRBV27 with TRBJ2-7; 7 bases fit TRBD1. Germline lookup yields CDR1 MNHEY and CDR2 SMNVEV (reference sequence). J gave up 7 bases and V 6 bases, and 15 bases lay outside the gene matches. The CDR3 extends over 15 amino acids. Here the CDR3 DNA reads TGTGCCAGCAGCCTGGGGAACAGGGGCTTAGGGGAGCAGTACTTC. Translation: CASSLGNRGLGEQYF.